The 3 T cell receptor beta chains listed next were all sequenced from one sample in a study of human T cells and chemical hapten exposure (dated by TCRdb to the early 2020s). What this sample's time point label stands for: pre-sensitization, week 0. The sample's treatment or condition label, decoded: therapeutic diphenylcyclopropenone sensitization with weekly scalp DPC. Library method: RACE. Sequenced using a NextSeq 500. TCRdb ran its own pipeline on the public reads, namely fastp trimming at Q25 and MiXCR clone calling, and kept in-frame beta chains. Here each entry gathers all rows of one CDR3 protein and keeps the most common genes and DNA. This sample is represented by more than 300,000 distinct CDR3 sequences; approximately 5% of them were singletons. The ten largest clonotypes hold 2.5% to 3% of the sample. This specimen was whole blood, taken in connection with sensitization to the hapten diphenylcyclopropenone (DPC). The receptors come from a woman in her fifties or sixties with alopecia areata. Some clones in this sample may be carry-over from other donors' samples.

This clonotype occurred many times. V usage is TRBV6-1 and J usage is TRBJ1-5, with no clear D. Germline CDR1 reads MNHNS; CDR2 reads SASEGT. Between the trimmed V and J ends, which lost 1 base and 2 bases, there was a span of 6 bases. The CDR3 is 14 amino acids. CDR3 nucleotide sequence: TGTGCCAGCAGTGAAGGGACGGGCAATCAGCCCCAGCATTTT. This translates into CASSEGTGNQPQHF.

This clonotype came up a few times. The rearrangement uses TRBV5-1 and TRBJ1-1; 7 bases line up with TRBD1. CDR1 and CDR2 from the germline V gene are SGHRS and YFSETQ. V gave up 0 bases and J gave up 7 bases; unmatched junction bases: 9. The CDR3 has 15 amino acids. The DNA of the CDR3 is TGCGCCAGCAGCTTGGAAGGAGGGGGCGGCGATGAAGCTTTCTTT. Its translation is CASSLEGGGGDEAFF.

This clonotype was counted only a few times. This chain joins TRBV4-2 and TRBJ1-5; TRBD1 matches 7 bases. Germline-derived CDR1 and CDR2 are LGHNA and YNFKEQ. The V segment lost 0 bases and the J segment 6 bases; nucleotides outside the gene matches: 5. This CDR3 is built from 15 residues. The CDR3 region has the DNA TGTGCCAGCAGCCAAGATCAAGGGGGCTTTCAGCCCCAGCATTTT. The encoded protein is CASSQDQGGFQPQHF.